This T cell receptor beta chain came from a study of T cells of healthy individuals listed by TCRdb under 2018. The CDR3 spans 17 residues, from the cysteine through the phenylalanine. Only the CDR3 part of the read is kept: 51 bases, read in frame from the first base. V lost 2 bases and J lost 5 bases, and the count of bases not matched to a germline gene is 10. Library preparation employed 5' RACE. TCRdb lists the instrument as Illumina MiSeq. TCRdb reanalyzed the raw reads on its own, using fastp at Q25 for trimming and MiXCR for clone calling, and kept in-frame beta chains. Every entry covers one CDR3 protein and lists the most common genes and DNA from its rows. Here the sample has around 80,000 distinct CDR3 sequences; roughly 5.1% occur a single time. Together, the top ten hold roughly 7.1% of the sample. There are a few counts of this clonotype. The antigen it binds to is not known. The record has no base qualities; no much larger clone is one base away.

This chain is built from TRBV12-3 or TRBV12-4 and TRBJ1-1; 11 central nucleotides agree with TRBD1. The source of this sequence is a female donor in good health. Here is the DNA: TGTGCCAGCAGTTTACCGGGACAGGGGGTGTTTGGGACTGAAGCTTTCTTT. Its protein is CASSLPGQGVFGTEAFF.